The clone carrying this T cell receptor beta chain was picked up a small number of times. Primers included in the PCR were 60 Vbeta and 13 Jbeta primers. The table came from immunoSEQ multiplex PCR; TCRdb's copy has only in-frame clones and leaves some out. The data hold 130,000 or so clones, with 65% to 80% observed a single time. This entry comes from a study of cytomegalovirus exposure and HLA in healthy donors. The V gene end was trimmed by 10 bases and the J gene end by 9 bases; junction bases not matched to a gene: 11. In germline, CDR1 is WSHSY, CDR2 SAAADI. The CDR3 length is 14 residues. This TCR came from a woman between 18 and 29 years old in good health and CMV-seronegative. The chain links TRBV10-2 to TRBJ2-1; TRBD2 matches 11 bases. Sequencing was performed on PBMCs. The chain's CDR3 is CATQALAGVGEQFF. The DNA of the CDR3 is TGCGCCACCCAAGCACTAGCGGGAGTCGGTGAGCAGTTCTTC.